Reported below is one TCR beta chain. This entry comes from a study of neoadjuvant anti-PD-1 for oral cavity cancer. Study information: Patients mostly received three to four biweekly nivolumab doses at 3 mg/kg before surgery.

Time point defined: after neoadjuvant nivolumab, at surgical resection. The patients had HPV-negative, locally advanced oral cavity squamous cell carcinoma. Assay used: immunoSEQ multiplex PCR; TCRdb lists only in-frame clones, some missing. This table holds approximately 13,000 clones, 60% to 75% found once. This clonotype was obtained from a person between 35 and 79 years old with oral cavity squamous cell carcinoma. The sample here was PBMCs, taken after nivolumab (anti-PD-1) treatment.

The CDR3 here is CASIRGGATGNEQFF. For the CDR3, the DNA is TGTGCCAGCATCCGCGGGGGGGCTACAGGGAATGAGCAGTTCTTC. V gene TRBV6-6 combines with J gene TRBJ2-1; 9 bases are a match to TRBD2. This CDR3 spans 15 amino acids. Trimming at V came to 7 bases and at J to 7 bases, leaving 11 bases not matched to a gene. Germline-derived CDR1 and CDR2 are MNHNY and SVGAGI (reference sequence).